This is a list of T cell receptor beta chains from one sample in a study of shared clonotypes between healthy human individuals. Generated by immunoSEQ multiplex PCR, the TCRdb table keeps only in-frame clones and is missing some. The data hold around 980,000 clones, with approximately 80% observed a single time. The sequencing input was memory CD4+ T cells from PBMCs. Receptors were obtained from a man between 18 and 29 years old in good health. Some clones in this sample may be carry-over from other donors' samples. The CDR3 runs from the conserved cysteine through the conserved F or W.

TRBV6-5	TRBJ1-2	13	CASAAGGRYGYTF
TRBV28	TRBJ1-2	15	CASTAGDVANYGYTF
TRBV18	TRBJ1-1	13	CASSAGVATEAFF
TRBV7-2	TRBJ2-7	14	CASSFDRSSYEQYF
TRBV19	TRBJ1-2	14	CASSSAGTLYGYTF
TRBV7-2	TRBJ2-3	15	CASSLGWTSGGTQYF
TRBV2	TRBJ2-2	14	CATSKRGNTGELFF
TRBV6-1	TRBJ2-7	17	CASSADASGSIPYEQYF
TRBV2	TRBJ2-5	15	CASSERGQYQETQYF
TRBV27	TRBJ2-7	13	CASSLRGRSEQYF
TRBV7-6	TRBJ2-5	16	CASSFSPYRGQETQYF
TRBV30	TRBJ2-7	14	CAWSKEPSSYEQYF
TRBV5-1	TRBJ2-7	14	CASSLGTYTYEQYF
TRBV20-1	TRBJ1-4	11	CSAIGGGYPFF
TRBV19	TRBJ2-6	17	CASSTSDRASGANVLTF
TRBV28	TRBJ1-6	15	CASASGTRSRTPLHF
TRBV19	TRBJ1-2	17	CASSIVQGRIKYRGYTF
TRBV7-9	TRBJ1-2	12	CASSLNTNGYTF
TRBV7-8	TRBJ1-6	16	CASSLLSGINNSPLHF
TRBV10-3	TRBJ2-1	12	CAISALLNEQFF
TRBV14	TRBJ2-2	16	CASSPLAGGATGELFF
TRBV28	TRBJ1-2	13	CASSSPSAYGYTF
TRBV19	TRBJ2-4	13	CASIDAFKNIQYF
TRBV18	TRBJ2-5	13	CASSSTRQETQYF
TRBV9	TRBJ1-4	15	CASSVTQGRNEKLFF
TRBV18	TRBJ1-2	14	CASSSSIRSDGYTF
TRBV7-8	TRBJ2-5	14	CASSRQGVGETQYF
TRBV7-9	TRBJ1-1	11	CASSFSTLAFF
TRBV4-2	TRBJ2-7	15	CASSSPGGGPYEQYF
TRBV10-3	TRBJ2-1	18	CAISDRASGRSSYNEQFF
TRBV27	TRBJ2-6	14	CASSLNGGTNVLTF
TRBV5-1	TRBJ1-2	15	CASSREGSSNYGYTF
TRBV4-1	TRBJ1-2	17	CASSQEGQGMSNYGYTF
TRBV29-1	TRBJ1-4	13	CSVGWGSDEKLFF
TRBV5-8	TRBJ1-1	15	CASSFSRGANTEAFF
TRBV5-1	TRBJ2-5	17	CASSLAPGQGSQETQYF
TRBV27	TRBJ2-7	19	CASSLILVSGGSVSYEQYF
TRBV5-1	TRBJ2-3	19	CASSAGTSGSQQHTDTQYF
TRBV9	TRBJ2-2	19	CASSPHSGRGSPNTGELFF
TRBV5-1	TRBJ1-1	21	CASSLAIGVGWKEGTGTEAFF
TRBV10-3	TRBJ1-2	18	CAISESPGQGTPVYGYTF
TRBV19	TRBJ1-4	15	CASRTPGTRNEKLFF
TRBV2	TRBJ1-5	14	CASGLEVRNQPQHF
TRBV7-6	TRBJ2-1	13	CASSLAPGNEQFF